The 28 T cell receptor beta chains below come from one sample, sequenced in a study of neurological immune-mediated disorders. One entry per CDR3 protein results from TCRdb running MiXCR on the 5' RACE reads. Among about 80,000 distinct CDR3 sequences listed, about 4.5% were seen once. Time point defined: longitudinal time-point 3. Sequencing was performed on PBMCs. The receptors stem from an older woman with multiple sclerosis.

This clonotype occurred many times. V usage is TRBV5-5 and J usage is TRBJ1-4, with a tentative D call TRBD1 (6 bases). Trimming removed 4 bases from V and 3 bases from J, with 19 bases in between. The germline V gene encodes CDR1 SGHKS and CDR2 YYEKEE (reference sequence). This CDR3 is 17 amino acids long. CDR3 loop: CASSLGLTRGSNEKLFF. CDR3 coding DNA: TGTGCCAGCAGCCTGGGGCTAACCAGGGGATCTAATGAAAAACTGTTTTTT.

Ten or more counts support this clonotype. The V call is TRBV11-1, the J call TRBJ2-1; 10 positions match TRBD2. V lost 1 base to trimming and J lost 5 bases; unmatched junction nucleotides: 5. Germline values: CDR1 SGHAT, CDR2 FQDESV (reference sequence). The CDR3 has 16 residues. In DNA form, the CDR3 reads TGTGCCAGCAGCTTAGTTAGCGGGGGGATAAACAATGAGCAGTTCTTC. This encodes CASSLVSGGINNEQFF.

The chain combines TRBV14 with TRBJ2-7; D ambiguous. The V and J ends lost 6 bases and 6 bases respectively, with 21 bases between them. Germline CDR1 is SGHDN and CDR2 is FVKESK. This CDR3 contains 15 residues. CDR3 coding DNA: TGTGCCAGCAGTCAGTATGGGGTCATACGGTCCGAGCAGTACTTC. Translation: CASSQYGVIRSEQYF.

This clonotype has ten or more counts. V is TRBV20-1 and J is TRBJ2-7, with TRBD1 matching 8 bases. The CDR3 covers 14 residues. Trimming removed 4 bases from V and 2 bases from J; junction bases left unmatched: 7. Germline V CDR1 and CDR2: DFQATT, SNEGSKA (reference sequence). The CDR3 loop reads CSATLGQGPYEQYF. CDR3 DNA: TGCAGTGCTACCCTAGGACAGGGACCCTACGAGCAGTACTTC.

This clonotype occurred many times. The J gene is TRBJ1-1, the V gene TRBV7-9, with D unclear. V was shortened by 0 bases and J by 11 bases, with 13 bases between the two germline ends. The CDR3 has 13 residues. The germline V gene has CDR1 SEHNR and CDR2 FQNEAQ (reference sequence). CDR3 bases: TGTGCCAGCAGCTTAGCGACTAGTGGCGGGGCTTTCTTT. Amino acid sequence: CASSLATSGGAFF.

This clonotype was found many times. This chain's CDR3 is CASSEGQGQYEQYF. Here the CDR3 DNA reads TGTGCCAGCAGTGAGGGACAGGGGCAATACGAGCAGTACTTC. V usage is TRBV25-1 and J usage is TRBJ2-7; TRBD1 matches 10 bases. Trimming took 3 bases from V and 4 from J; bases not matched to a gene: 3. Germline CDR1 and CDR2: MGHDK and SYGVNS. This CDR3 region has 14 residues.

This clonotype came up many times. The genes are TRBV20-1 and TRBJ1-1; D gene uncertain. CDR1 and CDR2 (germline): DFQATT, SNEGSKA (reference sequence). CDR3 length: 12 amino acids. V was cut by 6 bases and J by 3 bases, with 11 bases left in between. CDR3 loop: CSAWTPDTEAFF. The CDR3 coding sequence is TGCAGTGCCTGGACCCCTGACACTGAAGCTTTCTTT.

This clonotype showed up many times. This chain connects TRBV5-1 to TRBJ2-1; D is unclear. This CDR3 has 13 residues. Germline V CDR1 and CDR2: SGHRS, YFSETQ. V lost 1 base and J 6 bases, leaving 8 bases between the germline ends. CDR3 nucleotides: TGCGCCAGCAGCTTGCTGGATACCAATGAGCAGTTCTTC. It encodes CASSLLDTNEQFF.

This clonotype has ten or more counts. The CDR3 bases are TGCGCCAGCAGCACAGACGGGGAGCTGTTTTTT. Its translation is CASSTDGELFF. The chain has TRBV5-1 and TRBJ2-2; no clear D gene. V was clipped by 4 bases and J by 7 bases, with 5 bases between them. The CDR3 is 11 residues long. Germline V gives CDR1 SGHRS, CDR2 YFSETQ.

This clonotype was detected many times. This sequence joins TRBV5-6 and TRBJ2-2; TRBD1 might be the D (6 bases). Looked up from germline, CDR1 is SGHDT and CDR2 is YYEEEE. Trimming took 4 bases from V and 10 from J, leaving 14 bases between them. This CDR3 contains 13 residues. CDR3 protein: CASSQDRFLELFF. The CDR3 nucleotides are TGTGCCAGCAGCCAGGACAGATTTCTGGAGCTGTTTTTT.

At least ten counts were recorded for this clonotype. The genes are TRBV5-1 and TRBJ2-7, with 8 bases that match TRBD2. V dropped 7 bases and J dropped 6; count of bases not matched to a gene: 6. The CDR3 consists of 12 residues. Germline loops: CDR1 SGHRS, CDR2 YFSETQ. CDR3 sequence reads: CASSREGPEQYF. The DNA for the CDR3 is TGCGCCAGCTCCCGGGAGGGCCCCGAGCAGTACTTC.

This clonotype was recorded many times. The rearrangement links TRBV20-1 to TRBJ2-3, with a possible D match to TRBD1 (5 bases). Trimming removed 6 bases from V and 2 bases from J, with 15 bases in between. This CDR3 is built from 14 residues. Per the germline V gene, CDR1 is DFQATT and CDR2 is SNEGSKA (reference sequence). The CDR3 here is CSATRGPTTDTQYF. In nucleotides, the CDR3 is TGCAGTGCCACAAGGGGCCCGACCACAGATACGCAGTATTTT.

This clonotype came up many times. The V gene is TRBV20-1, the J gene TRBJ2-5; TRBD2 is a possible D gene (5 bases). The germline V gene encodes CDR1 DFQATT and CDR2 SNEGSKA (reference sequence). V shed 6 bases and J shed 2 bases, with 13 bases lying between them. The CDR3 spans 13 residues. The CDR3 nucleotides read TGCAGTGCCCCCTTGTCGGGGCAAGAGACCCAGTACTTC. This gives the protein CSAPLSGQETQYF.

The table lists this clonotype with many counts. CDR3 sequence: CASRQTDLRGGYSNQPQHF. The CDR3 DNA follows: TGTGCCAGCAGACAAACCGATCTGAGGGGGGGGTATAGCAATCAGCCCCAGCATTTT. The chain uses TRBV28 and TRBJ1-5, with a possible D match to TRBD1 (6 bases). V was pared by 6 bases and J by 0 bases, with 24 bases between. The germline V gene encodes CDR1 MDHEN and CDR2 SYDVKM. The CDR3 runs to 19 residues. Filled out from reference TRBV28 and TRBJ1-5, the complete variable domain reads DVKVTQSSRYLVKRTGEKVFLECVQDMDHENMFWYRQDPGLGLRLIYFSYDVKMKEKGDIPEGYSVSREKKERFSLILESASTNQTSMYLCASRQTDLRGGYSNQPQHFGDGTRLSIL.

This clonotype was recorded many times. This sequence joins TRBV12-3 or TRBV12-4 and TRBJ2-5; 11 bases map to TRBD1. CDR3 length equals 18 residues. The trim removed 5 bases at V and 4 bases at J, leaving 15 bases unmatched. CDR3 nucleotides: TGTGCCAGCAGTCCCCGGACAGGGGGCGGGCTTCGCCGAGAGACCCAGTACTTC. Its protein is CASSPRTGGGLRRETQYF.

The chain uses TRBV12-2 and TRBJ1-3; no DNA check was done on the table's D call, TRBD1. TRBV12-2 is recorded as a pseudogene. The CDR3 is 15 residues long. CDR3 DNA: TGTGCAAGTCGCCCGCCGGGACAGTCGGGAAACACCATATATTTT. Amino acid sequence: CASRPPGQSGNTIYF.

This clonotype was counted ten times or more. The chain has TRBV4-1 and TRBJ1-6, with D maybe TRBD1 (6 bases). The length of the CDR3 is 14 residues. Germline CDR1 and CDR2: MGHRA and YSYEKL. V was clipped by 11 bases and J by 8 bases, with 19 bases between them. The CDR3: CAVGLGQIDSPLHF. Here the CDR3 DNA reads TGCGCCGTGGGTTTAGGACAGATTGATTCACCCCTCCACTTT.

This clonotype has at least ten counts. The J gene is TRBJ2-7, the V gene TRBV13, with D unclear. The CDR3 consists of 13 residues. The V and J ends lost 5 bases and 4 bases respectively, with 12 bases between them. Germline CDR1 is PRHDT and CDR2 is FYEKMQ (reference sequence). This CDR3 reads CASSGSPWYEQYF. CDR3 DNA sequence: TGTGCCAGCAGCGGCAGCCCTTGGTACGAGCAGTACTTC.

This clonotype has at least ten counts. V is TRBV20-1 and J is TRBJ1-1; TRBD1 aligns across 10 bases. Unmatched junction bases numbered 3, after V lost 0 bases and J lost 8 bases. The CDR3 loop spans 13 amino acids. Germline CDR1 reads DFQATT; CDR2 reads SNEGSKA (reference sequence). The CDR3 region has the DNA TGCAGTGCTAGAGATCCGGGACAGGGGGAAGCTTTCTTT. Translated: CSARDPGQGEAFF.

In its sample, this clonotype was seen many times. V and J are TRBV20-1 and TRBJ1-1; D is ambiguous. In germline, CDR1 is DFQATT, CDR2 SNEGSKA (reference sequence). Trimming cost V 6 bases and J 0 bases, with 11 bases left between them. This CDR3 has 13 amino acids. CDR3 protein: CSATSSMNTEAFF. The CDR3 DNA sequence: TGCAGTGCAACGTCTTCGATGAACACTGAAGCTTTCTTT.

This clonotype was observed at least ten times. The V call is TRBV18, the J call TRBJ2-5; D may be TRBD1 (5 bases). The V and J ends lost 1 base and 1 base respectively, with 7 bases between them. The CDR3 runs 14 residues. Germline lookup yields CDR1 KGHSH and CDR2 LQKENI. The CDR3 nucleotides are TGTGCCAGCTCACCACTGGACACCCAAGAGACCCAGTACTTC. Translation: CASSPLDTQETQYF.

In this sample, this clonotype turned up many times. This chain links TRBV20-1 with TRBJ1-2, with 7 bases that match TRBD1. Germline V gives CDR1 DFQATT, CDR2 SNEGSKA (reference sequence). CDR3 length: 12 amino acids. For the CDR3, the DNA is TGCAGCGGGACAGCCGCTAACTATGGCTACACCTTC. Translated: CSGTAANYGYTF.

Many counts were recorded for this clonotype. This sequence joins TRBV12-3 or TRBV12-4 and TRBJ1-1; no reliable D call. This CDR3 spans 13 amino acids. V was pared by 3 bases and J by 3 bases, with 8 bases between. The CDR3 loop reads CASSLKEDTEAFF. The CDR3 DNA reads TGTGCCAGCAGTTTGAAAGAGGACACTGAAGCTTTCTTT.

This clonotype has a count of ten or more. This chain uses TRBV20-1 with TRBJ2-7, with 10 bases identical to TRBD1. Trimming removed 4 bases from V and 7 bases from J; junction bases left unmatched: 7. CDR3 length: 13 amino acids. The germline CDR1 and CDR2 sequences are DFQATT and SNEGSKA (reference sequence). This chain's CDR3 is CSAIRQGAGEQYF. In DNA, the CDR3 is TGCAGTGCTATTCGACAGGGGGCGGGGGAGCAGTACTTC.

This clonotype has at least ten counts. This rearrangement joins TRBV2 to TRBJ2-5; TRBD2 aligns across 11 bases. Germline V CDR1 and CDR2: SNHLY, FYNNEI. V was clipped by 0 bases and J by 9 bases; unmatched bases: 12. This CDR3 comprises 17 residues. The CDR3 is CASSEALLAGGIQAQYF. The CDR3 region has the DNA TGTGCCAGCAGTGAAGCGCTCTTAGCGGGGGGGATCCAAGCCCAGTACTTC.

This clonotype has more than one count but fewer than ten. V is TRBV12-3 or TRBV12-4 and J is TRBJ2-3, with 11 positions matching TRBD2. V gave up 0 bases and J gave up 2 bases; unmatched junction bases: 4. This CDR3 comprises 17 residues. DNA of the CDR3: TGTGCCAGCAGTTTAGCGCTAGCGGGGGGTTCCACAGATACGCAGTATTTT. Its protein is CASSLALAGGSTDTQYF.

This clonotype was counted many times. This chain uses TRBV20-1 with TRBJ2-1; no clear D. V was clipped by 3 bases and J by 3 bases, with 12 bases between them. There are 14 residues in the CDR3. CDR1 is DFQATT and CDR2 is SNEGSKA in the germline V gene (reference sequence). CDR3 DNA: TGCAGTGCTAGTTCGGCGGTACTCTACAATGAGCAGTTCTTC. Translating gives CSASSAVLYNEQFF.

The chain recombines TRBV18 with TRBJ2-2, with 7 bases lining up with TRBD1. The CDR3 consists of 15 residues. Germline V gene data show CDR1 as KGHSH and CDR2 as LQKENI. Trimming removed 1 base from V and 4 bases from J; junction bases left unmatched: 3. CDR3 protein: CASSPRQGATGELFF. CDR3 nucleotides: TGTGCCAGCTCACCACGACAGGGAGCCACCGGGGAGCTGTTTTTT.